One and the same sample provided the 11 T cell receptor beta chains below, sequenced in a study of CD8+CD57+ T cells in acquired aplastic anemia. All patients picked for sequencing had shown, by flow cytometry, an expansion of CD8+CD57+ cells. TCR beta VDJ and CDR3 were profiled, and genomic DNA was the template. TCRdb processed the reads anew with MiXCR; each CDR3 protein has one entry. Of about 290,000 distinct CDR3 sequences listed, about 50% are singletons. The sample consisted of sorted CD4+, CD8+, or CD8+CD57+ T cells (not recorded which) from PBMCs. The source is a human donor with aplastic anemia.

Ten or more counts support this clonotype. The chain recombines TRBV30 with TRBJ1-1; TRBD1 might be the D (6 bases). V dropped 1 base and J dropped 1 base, with 7 bases sitting between them. Per germline, CDR1 GTSNPN and CDR2 SVGIG (reference sequence). This CDR3 spans 13 amino acids. CDR3 bases: TGTGCCTGGAGTGCGACAGGGAACACTGAAGCTTTCTTT. Amino acid sequence: CAWSATGNTEAFF.

V is TRBV5-6 and J is TRBJ2-3; 10 nucleotides match TRBD2. Germline trimming cut 3 bases from V and 9 bases from J; bases unmatched to any gene: 10. The CDR3 loop spans 15 amino acids. CDR1 is SGHDT, CDR2 YYEEEE, per germline. CDR3 coding DNA: TGTGCCAGCAGCTCGACCCAGCGGGGGGGGTGGACGCAGTATTTT. Encoded protein: CASSSTQRGGWTQYF.

This clonotype has only a few counts. The chain combines TRBV2 with TRBJ2-3; no clear D gene. The CDR3 has 12 amino acids. The V and J ends lost 8 bases and 2 bases respectively, with 8 bases between them. The V gene's germline CDR1 is SNHLY and CDR2 FYNNEI. CDR3 protein: CASGSPTDTQYF. The CDR3 bases are TGTGCCAGCGGATCCCCCACAGATACGCAGTATTTT.

The DNA of the CDR3 is TGCGCCAGCAGCCAAGACGGTAGCTACGAGCAGTACTTC. The encoded protein is CASSQDGSYEQYF. This chain links TRBV4-3 with TRBJ2-7; D is unresolved. The CDR3 sequence is 13 residues long. The V gene's germline CDR1 is LGHNA and CDR2 YSLEER. V shed 0 bases and J shed 3 bases, with 6 bases lying between them.

Points on this clonotype: Relative to the germline gene, one junction end is altered; a read error may explain this. The rearrangement links TRBV7-2 to TRBJ2-5, with D possibly TRBD1 on 5 matching bases. From germline, CDR1 is SGHTA and CDR2 FQGNSA. CDR3 length equals 14 residues. As DNA, the CDR3 is TGTGCCAGCAGCCGGCCCTGGGGCCAAGAGACCCAGTGCTTC. Amino acid sequence: CASSRPWGQETQCF. The whole variable domain, remainder taken from reference TRBV7-2 and TRBJ2-5, is GAGVSQSPSNKVTEKGKDVELRCDPISGHTALYWYRQSLGQGLEFLIYFQGNSAPDKSGLPSDRFSAERTGGSVSTLTIQRTQQEDSAVYLCASSRPWGQETQCFGPGTRLLVL.

DNA of the CDR3: TGTGCCAGCAGCTCTCCCGACTTTCCGGGACTAGCGGGGGCAAATGAGCAGTTCTTC. Amino acid sequence: CASSSPDFPGLAGANEQFF. The chain couples TRBV7-2 to TRBJ2-1, with 14 nucleotides matching TRBD2. This CDR3 spans 19 amino acids. The J segment lost 7 bases and the V segment lost 4 bases, leaving 15 bases of the junction unmatched. Germline CDR1 reads SGHTA; CDR2 reads FQGNSA. The full variable domain, in which reference TRBV7-2 and TRBJ2-1 provide the parts outside the CDR3, is GAGVSQSPSNKVTEKGKDVELRCDPISGHTALYWYRQSLGQGLEFLIYFQGNSAPDKSGLPSDRFSAERTGGSVSTLTIQRTQQEDSAVYLCASSSPDFPGLAGANEQFFGPGTRLTVL.

A remark on this clonotype: The junction departs from the called germline gene at one end, perhaps through a read error. The chain recombines TRBV10-3 with TRBJ2-7; D is perhaps TRBD1 (6 bases). The CDR3 extends over 16 amino acids. The germline CDR1 and CDR2 sequences are ENHRY and SYGVKD. The CDR3 DNA reads TGTACCATCGCCCCTCGACAGGCTAGCAGCTCCTACGAGCAGTACTTC. The encoded protein is CTIAPRQASSSYEQYF.

Remarks on this clonotype: The junction shows a germline mismatch at one end, possibly a read error. V usage is TRBV7-2 and J usage is TRBJ1-1, with 7 nucleotides matching TRBD1. The CDR3 sequence is 13 residues long. Germline CDR1 and CDR2: SGHTA and FQGNSA. CDR3 sequence (DNA): TGTGCCAGCAGTTTGCAGGGGGTTAATGAATCTTTCTTT. Translated: CASSLQGVNESFF.

This clonotype came up many times. The gene calls are TRBV5-8 and TRBJ2-5; D uncertain. V was pared by 0 bases and J by 0 bases, with 6 bases between. Per the germline V gene, CDR1 is SGHTS and CDR2 is YDEGEE. The CDR3 consists of 14 residues. DNA of the CDR3: TGTGCCAGCAGCTTGGGGCAGAACCAAGAGACCCAGTACTTC. This codes for CASSLGQNQETQYF.

In its sample, this clonotype was seen many times. The rearrangement links TRBV20-1 to TRBJ2-7; 9 bases match TRBD1. This CDR3 is built from 15 residues. Germline CDR1 and CDR2: DFQATT and SNEGSKA (reference sequence). J lost 5 bases, V lost 6 bases, and 14 bases had no gene match. In nucleotides, the CDR3 is TGCAGTGCCACTCGTGCCGGGACAGGGTACAACGAGCAGTACTTC. It translates to CSATRAGTGYNEQYF.

J is TRBJ2-7 and V is TRBV12-3 or TRBV12-4, with D perhaps given as TRBD1 or TRBD2 (5 bases each). V was shortened by 4 bases and J by 4 bases, with 14 bases between the two germline ends. The length of the CDR3 is 14 residues. CDR3 sequence (DNA): TGTGCCAGCAGTTCGTCCGGGACCTTTTACGAGCAGTACTTC. Translated: CASSSSGTFYEQYF.